Following are 25 T cell receptor beta chains from one sample sequenced in a study of human T cells and chemical hapten exposure. Via MiXCR, TCRdb re-called the RACE reads, giving one row per CDR3 protein. The sample has about 56,000 distinct CDR3 sequences; 9.3% are singletons. Time point noted: patch test 1, 2 weeks after DPC sensitization. As to treatment: therapeutic diphenylcyclopropenone sensitization with weekly scalp DPC. Sample: whole blood, taken in connection with sensitization to the hapten diphenylcyclopropenone (DPC). Receptors originate from a woman in her thirties or forties with alopecia areata. Some clones in this sample may be carry-over from other donors' samples.

This clonotype was seen at least ten times. This rearrangement joins TRBV28 to TRBJ1-6, with 8 positions matching TRBD1. The CDR3 loop spans 14 amino acids. Trimming took 4 bases from V and 9 from J; bases not matched to a gene: 5. Germline lookup yields CDR1 MDHEN and CDR2 SYDVKM. The CDR3 DNA follows: TGTGCCAGCAGTTCAAGACAGGGGAGTTCACCCCTCCACTTT. Translating it yields CASSSRQGSSPLHF.

The genes are TRBV7-7 and TRBJ1-1, with TRBD1 matching over 9 bases. Germline CDR1 is SSHAT and CDR2 is FNYEAQ (reference sequence). CDR3 length: 14 residues. Losses at the gene ends were 5 bases for V and 6 bases for J; bases not matched to a gene: 7. The CDR3 reads CASSPGGQGSEAFF. The CDR3 bases are TGTGCCAGCAGCCCGGGGGGACAGGGCTCTGAAGCTTTCTTT.

The DNA of the CDR3 is TGTGCCAGCAGCCTCCGGCTAGGCATGAGTGGCTACACCTTC. This gives the protein CASSLRLGMSGYTF. This chain uses TRBV3-1 with TRBJ1-2; D unresolved. Germline V gene data show CDR1 as LGHDT and CDR2 as YNNKEL (reference sequence). With 4 bases removed from V and 7 bases from J, the gap between germline ends came to 16 bases. This CDR3 spans 14 amino acids.

This clonotype was counted many times. V is TRBV10-3 and J is TRBJ2-3; D not certain. V lost 3 bases and J 1 base, leaving 8 bases between the germline ends. CDR3 length equals 14 residues. The germline CDR1 and CDR2 sequences are ENHRY and SYGVKD. The CDR3 region has the DNA TGTGCCATCAGTGACGTGGACGGCACAGATACGCAGTATTTT. Amino acid sequence: CAISDVDGTDTQYF.

This clonotype has ten or more counts. The chain couples TRBV5-1 to TRBJ1-4; D gene ambiguous. This CDR3 has 15 amino acids. Germline V gives CDR1 SGHRS, CDR2 YFSETQ. Trimming removed 0 bases at V and 6 bases at J, with 12 bases between. The CDR3 DNA reads as TGCGCCAGCAGCTTGGAAGGGAGGGCGCATGAAAAACTGTTTTTT. It encodes CASSLEGRAHEKLFF.

This clonotype appeared a few times. The rearrangement uses TRBV21-1 and TRBJ1-1; the D segment call TRBD1 is taken from the table without a DNA check. TRBV21-1 is assigned pseudogene status. The CDR3 runs 17 residues. CDR3 residues: CASSKGESDRENTEAFF. CDR3 coding DNA: TGTGCCAGCAGCAAAGGGGAGTCGGACAGGGAGAACACTGAAGCTTTCTTT.

In this sample, this clonotype turned up many times. This chain connects TRBV7-2 to TRBJ1-5; D call uncertain. The V gene lost 2 bases and the J gene lost 3 bases, with 11 bases spanning the gap. This CDR3 spans 15 amino acids. Germline CDR1 reads SGHTA; CDR2 reads FQGNSA. CDR3 DNA sequence: TGTGCCAGCAGCTTAAGTGGGGTTCCCAATCAGCCCCAGCATTTT. Translated, it gives CASSLSGVPNQPQHF.

This clonotype was found a few times. The V gene is TRBV4-3, the J gene TRBJ2-7, with D uncertain. V was shortened by 0 bases and J by 3 bases, with 6 bases between the two germline ends. The CDR3 is 13 amino acids. CDR1 and CDR2 (germline): LGHNA, YSLEER. The CDR3: CASSQESYYEQYF. The DNA for the CDR3 is TGCGCCAGCAGCCAAGAAAGCTACTACGAGCAGTACTTC.

The chain is built from TRBV6-2 or TRBV6-3 and TRBJ2-7, with 7 bases identical to TRBD1. J gave up 5 bases and V 7 bases, and 8 bases lay outside the gene matches. In germline, CDR1 is MNHEY, CDR2 SVGEGT. CDR3 size: 13 residues. The CDR3 coding sequence is TGTGCCAGCAAGGGGGCTGACGGGAACGAGCAGTACTTC. Amino acid sequence: CASKGADGNEQYF.

V gene TRBV28 combines with J gene TRBJ2-5; 7 bases agree with TRBD1. J lost 3 bases, V lost 8 bases, and 3 bases had no gene match. This CDR3 has 12 residues. The germline gives CDR1 MDHEN, CDR2 SYDVKM. This CDR3 is CASRGQEETQYF. CDR3 coding DNA: TGTGCCAGCCGAGGACAGGAAGAGACCCAGTACTTC.

The V and J genes are TRBV6-1 and TRBJ2-5; a weak D match, TRBD2 (7 bases). Trimming cost V 3 bases and J 5 bases, with 13 bases left between them. There are 14 residues in the CDR3. The V gene's germline CDR1 is MNHNS and CDR2 SASEGT. CDR3 nucleotides: TGTGCCAGCAGTGACGGGGGGCTCGTGGAGACCCAGTACTTC. Protein product: CASSDGGLVETQYF.

This clonotype was seen a few times. The gene calls are TRBV29-1 and TRBJ2-7; D uncertain. This CDR3 region has 13 residues. Trimming cost V 2 bases and J 0 bases, with 8 bases left between them. Looked up from germline, CDR1 is SQVTM and CDR2 is ANQGSEA. The CDR3 DNA sequence: TGCAGCGTTGAAAAACTGAGCTCCTACGAGCAGTACTTC. This translates into CSVEKLSSYEQYF.

J is TRBJ2-7 and V is TRBV4-2; D remains ambiguous. The CDR3 contains 14 residues. Between the trimmed V and J ends, which lost 5 bases and 2 bases, there was a span of 13 bases. Germline lookup yields CDR1 LGHNA and CDR2 YNFKEQ. The CDR3 bases are TGTGCCAGCAGCTCCAATTCCTTTCCCTACGAGCAGTACTTC. Its protein product is CASSSNSFPYEQYF.

The J gene is TRBJ1-6, the V gene TRBV18, with 7 nucleotides matching TRBD1. The junction had 4 bases not matched to a gene; V was cut back by 3 bases and J by 5 bases. CDR3 length: 15 residues. In germline, CDR1 is KGHSH, CDR2 LQKENI. CDR3 in amino acids: CASSPGTDNNSPLHF. CDR3 DNA sequence: TGTGCCAGCTCACCGGGGACAGATAATAATTCACCCCTCCACTTT.

In this sample, this clonotype turned up many times. This chain connects TRBV18 to TRBJ1-1; no clear D gene. Trimming removed 3 bases at V and 0 bases at J, with 8 bases between. Germline V lookup: CDR1 KGHSH, CDR2 LQKENI. The CDR3 is made up of 14 amino acids. The CDR3 DNA reads TGTGCCAGCTCACCGATTAGTTTGAACACTGAAGCTTTCTTT. It codes for CASSPISLNTEAFF.

Only a few counts were recorded for this clonotype. The chain uses TRBV5-8 and TRBJ2-2; no firm D call. The CDR3 contains 15 residues. Germline V CDR1 and CDR2: SGHTS, YDEGEE. V was clipped by 1 base and J by 1 base, with 8 bases between them. This chain's CDR3 is CASSLNYLNTGELFF. CDR3 DNA: TGTGCCAGCAGCTTGAACTACCTGAACACCGGGGAGCTGTTTTTT. The complete variable domain, with remaining parts taken from reference TRBV5-8 and TRBJ2-2, reads EAGVTQSPTHLIKTRGQQATLRCSPISGHTSVYWYQQALGLGLQFLLWYDEGEERNRGNFPPRFSGRQFPNYSSELNVNALELEDSALYLCASSLNYLNTGELFFGEGSRLTVL.

This clonotype was recorded at least ten times. V and J are TRBV28 and TRBJ1-5, with 11 bases matching TRBD1. The length of the CDR3 is 16 residues. Per germline, CDR1 MDHEN and CDR2 SYDVKM. J gave up 4 bases and V 3 bases, and 5 bases lay outside the gene matches. Here the CDR3 DNA reads TGTGCCAGCAGTTTCCGGGACAGGGGGTTAAATCAGCCCCAGCATTTT. It encodes CASSFRDRGLNQPQHF.

This clonotype was seen at least ten times. The V gene is TRBV7-2, the J gene TRBJ1-5, with 9 bases lining up with TRBD1. The V and J ends lost 1 base and 4 bases, in that order; junction bases with no gene match: 2. This CDR3 is 15 amino acids long. The germline gives CDR1 SGHTA, CDR2 FQGNSA. CDR3: CASSLGGTGNQPQHF. The CDR3 nucleotides read TGTGCCAGCAGCTTAGGGGGGACAGGGAATCAGCCCCAGCATTTT.

This clonotype was detected ten times or more. This CDR3 reads CASSARDSLRPGANVLTF. CDR3 nucleotides: TGTGCCAGCAGCGCGCGGGACAGCCTCAGACCTGGGGCCAACGTCCTGACTTTC. The chain has TRBV9 and TRBJ2-6, with D maybe TRBD1 (7 bases). The CDR3 is 18 amino acids. Germline-derived CDR1 and CDR2 are SGDLS and YYNGEE. V was pared by 3 bases and J by 2 bases, with 18 bases between. Looking up the rest from reference TRBV9 and TRBJ2-6 gives the full variable domain: DSGVTQTPKHLITATGQRVTLRCSPRSGDLSVYWYQQSLDQGLQFLIQYYNGEERAKGNILERFSAQQFPDLHSELNLSSLELGDSALYFCASSARDSLRPGANVLTFGAGSRLTVL.

At least ten counts were recorded for this clonotype. V usage is TRBV7-9 and J usage is TRBJ2-3; D is perhaps TRBD1 or TRBD2 (6 bases each). Trimming shortened V by 5 bases and J by 0 bases, and 27 bases separated the two germline ends. The germline CDR1 and CDR2 sequences are SEHNR and FQNEAQ (reference sequence). The CDR3 loop spans 20 amino acids. CDR3 sequence: CASSRHRVERAGGSTDTQYF. DNA of the CDR3: TGTGCCAGCAGCCGTCACAGGGTGGAACGAGCGGGTGGTAGCACAGATACGCAGTATTTT. The full variable domain, completed using reference TRBV7-9 and TRBJ2-3, is DTGVSQNPRHKITKRGQNVTFRCDPISEHNRLYWYRQTLGQGPEFLTYFQNEAQLEKSRLLSDRFSAERPKGSFSTLEIQRTEQGDSAMYLCASSRHRVERAGGSTDTQYFGPGTRLTVL.

This clonotype was counted many times. This sequence joins TRBV6-1 and TRBJ2-2, with D uncertain. This CDR3 comprises 16 residues. Trimming took off 3 bases at V and 4 bases at J, with 15 bases between the two ends. From germline, CDR1 is MNHNS and CDR2 SASEGT. The CDR3 reads CASSEWAGPFTGELFF. The CDR3 region has the DNA TGTGCCAGCAGTGAGTGGGCAGGACCATTCACCGGGGAGCTGTTTTTT.

This clonotype occurred a few times. The chain is built from TRBV28 and TRBJ2-7, with 9 bases fitting TRBD1. There are 14 residues in the CDR3. V shed 8 bases and J 0 bases; nucleotides not matched to a gene: 5. Germline-derived CDR1 and CDR2 are MDHEN and SYDVKM. The CDR3 reads CASRRTGDSYEQYF. CDR3 nucleotides: TGTGCCAGCCGCAGGACAGGGGACTCCTACGAGCAGTACTTC. The complete variable domain, with remaining parts taken from reference TRBV28 and TRBJ2-7, reads DVKVTQSSRYLVKRTGEKVFLECVQDMDHENMFWYRQDPGLGLRLIYFSYDVKMKEKGDIPEGYSVSREKKERFSLILESASTNQTSMYLCASRRTGDSYEQYFGPGTRLTVT.

This clonotype was seen a few times. J is TRBJ2-7 and V is TRBV5-1, with TRBD1 matching 9 bases. V lost 4 bases, J lost 1 base, and 6 bases stayed unmatched. CDR1 is SGHRS, CDR2 YFSETQ, per germline. The CDR3 consists of 15 residues. CDR3 sequence (DNA): TGCGCCAGCAGCCAAGGTGGGACAGGGTCCTACGAGCAGTACTTC. Encoded protein: CASSQGGTGSYEQYF.

This clonotype was found many times. The chain has TRBV6-6 and TRBJ2-1; D unclear. This CDR3 is 14 amino acids long. The ends were cut back, 3 bases at V and 5 bases at J, with 11 bases in the middle. Germline assignment: CDR1 MNHNY and CDR2 SVGAGI (reference sequence). The DNA for the CDR3 is TGTGCCAGCAGTTATGGGCCCACCAACAATGAGCAGTTCTTC. Amino acids: CASSYGPTNNEQFF.

This clonotype was counted ten times or more. The chain links TRBV5-1 to TRBJ2-1; D not certain. Trimming pared 2 bases from V and 12 bases from J, leaving 18 bases between. Per the germline V gene, CDR1 is SGHRS and CDR2 is YFSETQ. The CDR3 sequence is 14 residues long. The CDR3 is CASSFQAATAGQFF. In DNA form, the CDR3 reads TGCGCCAGCAGCTTTCAGGCGGCAACAGCTGGGCAGTTCTTC.